The present T cell receptor (beta chain) was sequenced within a study of T cells after yellow fever vaccination. Study-wide points: A large majority of primary-vaccination clones showed up again after the booster (roughly 96% CD4, around 90% CD8). Though weaker, the secondary response peaked faster, on day 5 versus 15. Contamination by abundant bulk-population clonotypes could be present in FACS-sorted repertoires.

The CDR3 runs 14 residues. V was trimmed by 5 bases and J by 1 base, leaving 11 bases between them. Per germline, CDR1 SGHTA and CDR2 FQGNSA. In making TCR cDNA, 5'RACE template switching added a universal primer site and UMIs to it. TCRdb reprocessed the 5' RACE reads via MiXCR and lists one record per CDR3 protein. The sample includes 200,000 to 300,000 distinct CDR3 sequences, 10% to 15% seen only once; the top ten take around 0.49%. The sample holds one count of this clonotype. The antigen is undetermined. The TCR sequence derives from a man in his thirties or forties who received the YFV17D yellow fever vaccine. The chain carries TRBV7-2 and TRBJ2-5, with a weak D call TRBD1 (5 bases). Sequenced here: CD4+ T cells sorted from PBMCs, sampled 45 days after the yellow fever booster vaccination. This CDR3 is CASSPTGFQETQYF. In nucleotides, the CDR3 is TGTGCCAGCAGCCCAACAGGATTCCAAGAGACCCAGTACTTC.